These 18 T cell receptor beta chains share one sample of origin, sequenced in a study of radiotherapy plus CTLA-4 blockade in lung cancer. Measured with immunoSEQ multiplex PCR; TCRdb has only the in-frame clones, and not every one. Of more than 40,000 clones in the sample, 76% were seen once. Here the sequenced sample was peripheral blood, taken from a patient treated with radiotherapy plus ipilimumab. All receptors come from a human donor with non-small cell lung cancer who had stable disease on radiotherapy plus ipilimumab.

This chain uses TRBV19 with TRBJ1-3; D unclear. Germline V gene data show CDR1 as LNHDA and CDR2 as SQIVND (reference sequence). This CDR3 contains 15 residues. V was cut by 3 bases and J by 4 bases, with 13 bases left in between. The CDR3 coding sequence is TGTGCCAGTAGTATGGTGGTCTTGGGAGGAAACACCATATATTTT. It encodes CASSMVVLGGNTIYF.

The chain joins TRBV28 to TRBJ1-1; a possible D gene is TRBD1 (5 bases). CDR1 and CDR2 (germline): MDHEN, SYDVKM. With 6 bases removed from V and 5 bases from J, the gap between germline ends came to 10 bases. This CDR3 has 12 amino acids. The CDR3, as DNA: TGTGCCAGCAGAGCAGGGAGTACTGAAGCTTTCTTT. Residues: CASRAGSTEAFF.

A remark on this clone: One junction end does not reproduce the germline sequence, and a read error may be involved. The V gene is TRBV27, the J gene TRBJ2-5, with TRBD2 identical over 11 bases. The CDR3 has 19 amino acids. Germline loops: CDR1 MNHEY, CDR2 SMNVEV (reference sequence). The CDR3 protein is CASGLIGLAGGPHQETQYF. CDR3 in DNA: TGCGCCAGCGGCCTAATAGGGCTAGCGGGGGGCCCACACCAAGAGACACAGTACTTC.

The chain has TRBV7-6 and TRBJ2-7, with 8 nucleotides matching TRBD1. CDR1 and CDR2 (germline): SGHVS, FNYEAQ. Losses at the gene ends were 1 base for V and 2 bases for J; bases not matched to a gene: 7. The CDR3 is 16 amino acids. The CDR3 protein is CASSLGQGMLAYEQYF. CDR3 nucleotide sequence: TGTGCCAGCAGCTTAGGACAGGGGATGTTGGCCTACGAGCAGTACTTC.

The chain is built from TRBV6-1 and TRBJ2-2, with unresolved D. Trimming shortened V by 1 base and J by 1 base, and 4 bases separated the two germline ends. Germline V gene sequence: CDR1 MNHNS, CDR2 SASEGT. The CDR3 extends over 14 amino acids. The CDR3 here is CASSEGLNTGELFF. The CDR3 region has the DNA TGTGCCAGCAGTGAAGGACTGAACACCGGGGAGCTGTTTTTT.

This clone was counted a single time. V is TRBV19 and J is TRBJ1-6, with a possible D match to TRBD1 (6 bases). The CDR3 extends over 14 amino acids. CDR1 is LNHDA, CDR2 SQIVND, per germline (reference sequence). V lost 2 bases to trimming and J lost 10 bases, with 12 bases between them. CDR3 sequence: CASSIPGAVSPLHF. In nucleotides, the CDR3 is TGTGCCAGTAGTATACCAGGGGCCGTCTCACCCCTCCACTTT.

The J gene is TRBJ2-7, the V gene TRBV21-1; the table's D call TRBD1 went unverified against the DNA. TRBV21-1 has pseudogene status. This CDR3 has 14 residues. For the CDR3, the DNA is TGTGCCAGCAGCGCCCAGGACATCTGTTCCGAGCAGTACGTC. Encoded protein: CASSAQDICSEQYV.

CDR3 bases: TGCAGTGCTACACGCGGGGCCCCACACTTT. This gives the protein CSATRGAPHF. The chain employs TRBV20-1 and TRBJ1-6, with a weak D call TRBD1 (5 bases). Between the trimmed V and J ends, which lost 4 bases and 19 bases, there was a span of 14 bases. The CDR3 loop spans 10 amino acids. From germline, CDR1 is DFQATT and CDR2 SNEGSKA (reference sequence).

This clone appeared a few times. This chain joins TRBV6-1 and TRBJ1-1; 7 bases are shared with TRBD1. CDR1 is MNHNS and CDR2 is SASEGT in the germline V gene. The CDR3 extends over 15 amino acids. V lost 2 bases and J lost 1; bases outside the gene matches: 4. Written as DNA, the CDR3 is TGTGCCAGCAGTGAACCTGCAGGGGGGAACACTGAAGCTTTCTTT. It yields the protein CASSEPAGGNTEAFF.

This chain joins TRBV7-6 and TRBJ2-2, with TRBD1 matching 10 bases. With V trimmed by 4 bases and J by 2 bases, 1 base remained unmatched. The germline CDR1 and CDR2 sequences are SGHVS and FNYEAQ. The CDR3 covers 15 residues. The CDR3 loop is CASSSTGGNTGELFF. DNA of the CDR3: TGTGCCAGCAGCTCGACAGGGGGCAACACCGGGGAGCTGTTTTTT. Filled out from reference TRBV7-6 and TRBJ2-2, the complete variable domain reads GAGVSQSPRYKVTKRGQDVALRCDPISGHVSLYWYRQALGQGPEFLTYFNYEAQQDKSGLPNDRFSAERPEGSISTLTIQRTEQRDSAMYRCASSSTGGNTGELFFGEGSRLTVL.

This clone showed up just once. This chain uses TRBV30 with TRBJ2-3; no reliable D call. The CDR3 runs to 13 residues. V lost 3 bases and J lost 4, with 11 bases in between. Germline assignment: CDR1 GTSNPN and CDR2 SVGIG (reference sequence). The CDR3 spells CAWRPGAADTQYF. DNA for the CDR3: TGTGCCTGGAGACCCGGTGCCGCAGATACGCAGTATTTT.

J is TRBJ1-6 and V is TRBV11-2; the D is unclear. Looked up from germline, CDR1 is SGHAT and CDR2 is FQNNGV. The CDR3 runs to 14 residues. V lost 5 bases, J lost 9 bases, and 14 bases lay in between. DNA of the CDR3: TGTGCCAGCAGCCCCGGAAGGGAAATTTCACCCCTCCACTTT. Translation: CASSPGREISPLHF.

The chain combines TRBV18 with TRBJ2-5; tentatively, D is TRBD2 (6 bases). Deletions cut 5 bases from V and 4 bases from J, with 23 bases between. The V gene's germline CDR1 is KGHSH and CDR2 LQKENI. CDR3 length: 17 amino acids. CDR3 DNA: TGTGCCAGCTCATCGTCTAGTTCGGCGCGGGGCGGAGAGACCCAGTACTTC. As protein: CASSSSSSARGGETQYF.

This clone was detected a few times. The rearrangement links TRBV14 to TRBJ1-1, with 8 bases that match TRBD1. V lost 0 bases and J lost 0; bases outside the gene matches: 9. Per the germline V gene, CDR1 is SGHDN and CDR2 is FVKESK. The CDR3 has 18 amino acids. DNA for the CDR3: TGTGCCAGCAGCCAAGATTGGCAGGGGGCTTACATGAACACTGAAGCTTTCTTT. This translates into CASSQDWQGAYMNTEAFF.

This clone was seen just once. This chain joins TRBV5-1 and TRBJ1-1; 8 bases agree with TRBD1. The length of the CDR3 is 16 residues. Trimming cost V 4 bases and J 0 bases; bases outside gene matches: 8. CDR1 is SGHRS and CDR2 is YFSETQ in the germline V gene. This chain's CDR3 is CASSLGQGGVNTEAFF. DNA for the CDR3: TGCGCCAGCAGCCTAGGACAGGGTGGGGTGAACACTGAAGCTTTCTTT. Based on the CDR3 plus reference TRBV5-1 and TRBJ1-1, the full variable domain is KAGVTQTPRYLIKTRGQQVTLSCSPISGHRSVSWYQQTPGQGLQFLFEYFSETQRNKGNFPGRFSGRQFSNSRSEMNVSTLELGDSALYLCASSLGQGGVNTEAFFGQGTRLTVV.

The chain links TRBV14 to TRBJ1-2; 7 bases line up with TRBD1. CDR3 length equals 20 residues. The V gene's germline CDR1 is SGHDN and CDR2 FVKESK. V lost 1 base and J lost 2; bases outside the gene matches: 19. The CDR3 protein is CASSQAHFLGQTGNNYGYTF. CDR3 coding DNA: TGTGCCAGCAGCCAAGCCCATTTTTTAGGGCAGACAGGGAACAACTATGGCTACACCTTC.

The V and J genes are TRBV11-2 and TRBJ2-2; 12 bases align to TRBD2. The length of the CDR3 is 14 residues. V gave up 5 bases and J gave up 9 bases; unmatched junction bases: 4. Germline values: CDR1 SGHAT, CDR2 FQNNGV. The CDR3 loop is CASSPLAGGRELFF. The CDR3 nucleotides read TGTGCCAGCAGCCCGCTAGCGGGGGGGAGGGAGCTGTTTTTT.

The chain couples TRBV18 to TRBJ1-3, with D hard to call. Germline V gene lookup returns CDR1 KGHSH and CDR2 LQKENI. The CDR3 has 12 residues. The V end was cut by 6 bases, the J end by 2 bases, with 5 bases between. In DNA form, the CDR3 reads TGTGCCAGCTCCGGCCCTGGAAACACCATATATTTT. Its translation is CASSGPGNTIYF.